The 7 T cell receptor beta chains below were found in one sample sequenced in a study of T cells in Graves' hyperthyroidism and ophthalmopathy. TCR beta CDR3 regions were amplified from RNA transcripts. A first-round RT-PCR of the TCR CDR3 used the HTBI primer set. One entry per CDR3 protein, called by TCRdb with MiXCR from the multiplex PCR reads. The profile shows around 540,000 distinct CDR3 sequences, 16% of them singletons. What was sequenced was blood. The receptors come from a woman aged 25 to 39 with Graves' ophthalmopathy.

Worth noting for this clonotype: Just one base apart from a much larger clone, this may be a read error. In DNA, the CDR3 is TGTGCCAACAGCTTAGCCGGGACTAGCGGATTTAGCTCCTACAATGAGCAGTTCTTC. As protein: CANSLAGTSGFSSYNEQFF. The J gene is TRBJ2-1, the V gene TRBV7-9; 11 bases match TRBD2. CDR3 length equals 19 residues. CDR1 is SEHNR, CDR2 FQNEAQ, per germline (reference sequence).

This sequence joins TRBV11-2 and TRBJ2-4, with D possibly TRBD2 on 6 matching bases. Germline values: CDR1 SGHAT, CDR2 FQNNGV. Between the trimmed V and J ends, which lost 5 bases and 6 bases, there was a span of 17 bases. The CDR3 length is 15 residues. CDR3 loop: CASSPGRGGGNIQYF. In nucleotides, the CDR3 is TGTGCCAGCAGCCCAGGGCGGGGCGGTGGAAACATTCAGTACTTC.

This clonotype was detected a few times. The chain has TRBV7-9 and TRBJ2-1, with 7 bases aligning to TRBD2. The CDR3 runs 15 residues. The trim removed 3 bases at V and 2 bases at J, leaving 4 bases unmatched. CDR1 is SEHNR and CDR2 is FQNEAQ in the germline V gene (reference sequence). The CDR3 DNA is TGTGCCAGCAGCTTGGAGGGACTACCCTACAATGAGCAGTTCTTC. This codes for CASSLEGLPYNEQFF.

This clonotype appeared a few times. The chain carries TRBV10-3 and TRBJ2-2; D perhaps matches TRBD2 (5 bases). CDR1 and CDR2 from the germline V gene are ENHRY and SYGVKD. The CDR3 sequence is 15 residues long. The V gene lost 2 bases and the J gene lost 3 bases, with 10 bases spanning the gap. The DNA of the CDR3 is TGTGCCATCAGTGAGGGCGAGAGGGACACCGGGGAGCTGTTTTTT. Its translation is CAISEGERDTGELFF.

This clonotype showed up many times. The chain couples TRBV6-2 or TRBV6-3 to TRBJ2-4; D perhaps matches TRBD2 (6 bases). Germline loops: CDR1 MNHEY, CDR2 SVGEGT. There are 17 residues in the CDR3. The ends were cut back, 1 base at V and 1 base at J, with 14 bases in the middle. This chain's CDR3 is CASSYFGPSEAKNIQYF. As DNA, the CDR3 is TGTGCCAGCAGTTACTTTGGGCCTAGCGAGGCCAAAAACATTCAGTACTTC.

This chain uses TRBV4-1 with TRBJ2-2; TRBD2 matches at 11 bases. Trimming at V came to 4 bases and at J to 4 bases, leaving 5 bases not matched to a gene. The germline V gene encodes CDR1 MGHRA and CDR2 YSYEKL. This CDR3 has 16 amino acids. This chain's CDR3 is CASSPIGTSGTGELFF. CDR3 sequence (DNA): TGCGCCAGCAGCCCGATCGGGACTAGCGGCACCGGGGAGCTGTTTTTT.

This chain connects TRBV20-1 to TRBJ2-2; D call uncertain. Trimming removed 3 bases from V and 7 bases from J, with 15 bases in between. CDR1 is DFQATT and CDR2 is SNEGSKA in the germline V gene (reference sequence). This CDR3 has 14 residues. CDR3 protein: CSASLVAGGGELFF. DNA for the CDR3: TGCAGTGCTAGCCTGGTTGCTGGTGGCGGGGAGCTGTTTTTT.